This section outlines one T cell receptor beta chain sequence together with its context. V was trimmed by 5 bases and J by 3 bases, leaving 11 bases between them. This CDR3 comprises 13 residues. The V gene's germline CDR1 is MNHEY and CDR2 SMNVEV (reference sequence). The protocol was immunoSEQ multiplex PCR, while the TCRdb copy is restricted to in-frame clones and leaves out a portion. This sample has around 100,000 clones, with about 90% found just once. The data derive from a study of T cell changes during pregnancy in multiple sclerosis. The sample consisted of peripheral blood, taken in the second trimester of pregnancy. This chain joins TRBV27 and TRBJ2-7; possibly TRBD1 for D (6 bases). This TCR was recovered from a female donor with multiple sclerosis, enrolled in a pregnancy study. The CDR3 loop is CASSPTGNYEQYF. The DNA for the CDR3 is TGTGCCAGCAGTCCAACAGGGAACTACGAGCAGTACTTC.